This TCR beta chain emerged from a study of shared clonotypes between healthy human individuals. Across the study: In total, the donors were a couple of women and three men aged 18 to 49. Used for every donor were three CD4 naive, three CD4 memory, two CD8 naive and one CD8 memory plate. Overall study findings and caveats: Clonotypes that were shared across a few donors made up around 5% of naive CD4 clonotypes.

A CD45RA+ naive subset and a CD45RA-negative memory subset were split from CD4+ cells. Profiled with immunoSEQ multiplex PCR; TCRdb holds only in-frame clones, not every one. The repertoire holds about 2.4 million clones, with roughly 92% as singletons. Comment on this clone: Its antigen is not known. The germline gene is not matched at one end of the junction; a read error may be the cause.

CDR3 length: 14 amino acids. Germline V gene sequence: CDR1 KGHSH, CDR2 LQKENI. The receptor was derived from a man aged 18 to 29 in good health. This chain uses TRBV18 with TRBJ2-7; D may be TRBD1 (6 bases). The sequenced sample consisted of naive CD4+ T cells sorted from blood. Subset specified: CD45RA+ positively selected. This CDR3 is CASSPAGQTYAQYF. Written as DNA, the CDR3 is TGTGCCAGCTCACCTGCCGGACAGACATACGCGCAGTACTTC.